This TCR beta chain is from a study of CD8 T cells in ankylosing spondylitis. This clonotype was counted between two and nine times. Its antigen is not identified. TCR beta libraries were made by quantitative 5'-RACE with molecular barcodes. One entry per CDR3 protein results from TCRdb running MiXCR on the 5' RACE reads. The sample carries over 600,000 distinct CDR3 sequences, 15% to 20% recorded once. Findings and limits, study-wide: The authors found the disease-linked clones to be CD8+ and relatively rare in peripheral blood. Matched ankylosing spondylitis synovial fluid reportedly showed significant enrichment of disease-linked clones. Seemingly distinctive of ankylosing spondylitis blood was a TCR beta motif formed by eight highly homologous variants.

Input material: blood, either unsorted or a sorted T cell fraction (not recorded which). The TCR was taken from a male donor with ankylosing spondylitis.

CDR3 sequence: CASSTYSALNTEAFF. The DNA of the CDR3 is TGTGCCAGCAGCACGTACAGTGCCCTGAACACTGAAGCTTTCTTT. The rearrangement links TRBV7-6 to TRBJ1-1; no definite D call. V was clipped by 5 bases and J by 0 bases, with 13 bases between them. This CDR3 has 15 amino acids. Germline V gene data show CDR1 as SGHVS and CDR2 as FNYEAQ.